What follows are 29 T cell receptor beta chains derived from one specimen sequenced in a study of T cells expressing NK-cell markers. One entry per CDR3 protein, without DNA, is what TCRdb gives after re-calling the 5' RACE reads. The table lists 500,000 to 700,000 distinct CDR3 sequences. Material for sequencing was blood T cells: a sorted CD56 or NKG2C T cell subset, CD4+ or CD8+ T cells, or bulk PBMC T cells (not recorded which). The receptors come from a man aged 18 to 30 in good health.

The V gene is TRBV27, the J gene TRBJ2-5; no DNA is available, so the TRBD2 call from TCRdb remains unchecked. The CDR3 extends over 16 amino acids. The germline V gene has CDR1 MNHEY and CDR2 SMNVEV (reference sequence). Here the CDR3 reads CASSFVGQPGQETQYF.

The V and J genes are TRBV5-5 and TRBJ2-1. The CDR3 has 15 amino acids. Germline V gene lookup returns CDR1 SGHKS and CDR2 YYEKEE (reference sequence). The CDR3 loop reads CASRFRTEPGNEQFF.

This chain joins TRBV20-1 and TRBJ2-7; TCRdb gives TRBD1 as the D gene, but with no DNA this cannot be confirmed. The CDR3 runs to 15 residues. Per the germline V gene, CDR1 is DFQATT and CDR2 is SNEGSKA (reference sequence). CDR3 loop: CSARGWTGKSYEQYF.

This chain uses TRBV15 with TRBJ1-5; as DNA is missing, the TRBD1 call by TCRdb cannot be tested. In germline, CDR1 is LNHNV, CDR2 YYDKDF (reference sequence). This CDR3 comprises 15 residues. CDR3 amino acids: CATSRDRGEGQPQHF.

The chain links TRBV12-3 or TRBV12-4 to TRBJ2-3; TCRdb's D call of TRBD2 is untestable without DNA. The CDR3 has 14 residues. CDR3 residues: CASRATSRPDTQYF.

The V gene is TRBV10-1, the J gene TRBJ2-3; TCRdb picks TRBD2, but there is no DNA to check that call. The CDR3 is 15 residues long. Germline V lookup: CDR1 WNHNN, CDR2 SYGVQD (reference sequence). The CDR3 reads CASSEASGFTDTQYF.

The V gene is TRBV12-3 or TRBV12-4, the J gene TRBJ2-7; the TCRdb call, TRBD1, lacks DNA for checking. The CDR3 extends over 16 amino acids. The CDR3 sequence is CASSASGSPYTYEQYF.

The chain couples TRBV10-3 to TRBJ2-1; no DNA is available, so the TRBD2 call from TCRdb remains unchecked. The germline V gene encodes CDR1 ENHRY and CDR2 SYGVKD. CDR3 length equals 12 residues. This chain's CDR3 is CAIKGLDNEQFF.

The chain employs TRBV25-1 and TRBJ2-4; absent DNA, TCRdb's TRBD1 call cannot be checked. CDR3 length: 18 amino acids. Germline assignment: CDR1 MGHDK and CDR2 SYGVNS. CDR3 loop: CASSVRDRELLAKNIQYF.

The chain uses TRBV12-3 or TRBV12-4 and TRBJ1-5; the TCRdb D gene call, TRBD1, has no DNA to confirm it. This CDR3 region has 14 residues. The chain's CDR3 is CASSWDGATQPQHF.

This chain links TRBV5-5 with TRBJ2-2; TCRdb selects TRBD2, and the lack of DNA leaves this call unchecked. CDR1 is SGHKS and CDR2 is YYEKEE in the germline V gene (reference sequence). This CDR3 has 16 residues. The CDR3 loop is CASSLDPLVATGELFF.

The chain is built from TRBV6-5 and TRBJ1-1; the D gene TCRdb calls, TRBD1, cannot be checked with no DNA. The CDR3 is 16 amino acids. Germline CDR1 MNHEY, CDR2 SVGAGI. CDR3 residues: CASSWLQGTGGTEAFF.

The chain recombines TRBV29-1 with TRBJ2-5; as DNA is missing, the TRBD2 call by TCRdb cannot be tested. The CDR3 runs 15 residues. Germline lookup yields CDR1 SQVTM and CDR2 ANQGSEA. CDR3 protein: CSVGFTSVYQETQYF.

The chain uses TRBV28 and TRBJ2-1; TCRdb indicates TRBD1, and absent DNA this call remains unverified. The CDR3 is 14 residues long. Germline CDR1 is MDHEN and CDR2 is SYDVKM. This CDR3 is CASETGFKYNEQFF.

Here the CDR3 reads CSVDGGSRDTQYF. The rearrangement uses TRBV29-1 and TRBJ2-3; TCRdb's D gene call, TRBD2, goes unchecked for lack of DNA. CDR3 length equals 13 residues. Germline V lookup: CDR1 SQVTM, CDR2 ANQGSEA.

The chain uses TRBV12-3 or TRBV12-4 and TRBJ2-1; TCRdb proposes TRBD2, but this gene call is untestable without DNA. CDR3 size: 13 residues. CDR3 sequence: CASSLLGSGGQFF.

The V and J genes are TRBV6-1 and TRBJ2-1; checking the TCRdb D call of TRBD1 is not possible without DNA. Per germline, CDR1 MNHNS and CDR2 SASEGT. The CDR3 consists of 14 residues. The CDR3 here is CASSEVGQGNEQFF.

The chain has TRBV21-1 and TRBJ2-1; with no DNA, the TCRdb D assignment of TRBD1 cannot be verified. TRBV21-1 is assigned pseudogene status. The CDR3 is 15 residues long. CDR3 in amino acids: CASSKRVQGVNEQFF.

The chain uses TRBV6-5 and TRBJ1-2; lacking DNA, the TRBD1 call made by TCRdb goes unchecked. CDR1 and CDR2 (germline): MNHEY, SVGAGI. CDR3 length: 16 residues. CDR3 protein: CASSYKETGGADGYTF.

The chain couples TRBV20-1 to TRBJ1-5; TCRdb lists TRBD1, though no DNA is available to test this call. Per the germline V gene, CDR1 is DFQATT and CDR2 is SNEGSKA (reference sequence). This CDR3 spans 17 amino acids. The chain's CDR3 is CSARGSGQLYSNQPQHF.

This chain uses TRBV7-8 with TRBJ2-1; TCRdb reports TRBD2, a call that lacks DNA to check it against. The CDR3 sequence is 14 residues long. The V gene's germline CDR1 is SGHVS and CDR2 FQNEAQ. This chain's CDR3 is CASSLGGIGNEQFF.

This chain connects TRBV7-9 to TRBJ2-1. CDR1 is SEHNR and CDR2 is FQNEAQ in the germline V gene (reference sequence). The CDR3 has 12 residues. The CDR3: CASRKASNEQFF.

J is TRBJ1-2 and V is TRBV6-2 or TRBV6-3; TCRdb's D call, TRBD1, is unchecked because there is no DNA. Germline CDR1 MNHEY, CDR2 SVGEGT. The CDR3 covers 13 residues. The CDR3 region is CASRKTGRYGYTF.

This rearrangement joins TRBV7-3 to TRBJ2-7. The CDR3 runs 15 residues. Germline V lookup: CDR1 SGHTA, CDR2 FQGTGA. The CDR3 here is CASSLSVGSSYEQYF.

The chain has TRBV5-1 and TRBJ2-2; TCRdb's assignment of TRBD2 cannot be checked, as there is no DNA. In germline, CDR1 is SGHRS, CDR2 YFSETQ. This CDR3 region has 18 residues. The CDR3 protein is CASSSGLAGGPVSGELFF.

The chain joins TRBV20-1 to TRBJ2-3; lacking DNA, the TRBD1 call made by TCRdb goes unchecked. The germline CDR1 and CDR2 sequences are DFQATT and SNEGSKA (reference sequence). The CDR3 totals 17 residues. The CDR3 sequence is CSARPLVRELSTDTQYF.

The rearrangement joins TRBV19 to TRBJ2-5; TCRdb calls TRBD2, which cannot be checked without DNA. This CDR3 has 16 residues. Per the germline V gene, CDR1 is LNHDA and CDR2 is SQIVND (reference sequence). CDR3 sequence reads: CASSISIGAGVETQYF. Filled out from reference TRBV19 and TRBJ2-5, the complete variable domain reads DGGITQSPKYLFRKEGQNVTLSCEQNLNHDAMYWYRQDPGQGLRLIYYSQIVNDFQKGDIAEGYSVSREKKESFPLTVTSAQKNPTAFYLCASSISIGAGVETQYFGPGTRLLVL.

The chain has TRBV3-1 and TRBJ2-2; TCRdb calls TRBD1, which cannot be checked without DNA. This CDR3 contains 16 residues. The germline V gene encodes CDR1 LGHDT and CDR2 YNNKEL (reference sequence). The CDR3 reads CASSSTRTGYTGELFF.

The CDR3 region is CASSQSGNYGYTF. The genes are TRBV6-6 and TRBJ1-2. This CDR3 has 13 amino acids. Germline-derived CDR1 and CDR2 are MNHNY and SVGAGI (reference sequence).